This T cell receptor beta chain came from a study of blood T cells in healthy people across ages. Study conclusions and caveats: Strong correlation existed between TCR beta diversity and naive T cell percentage. Long-lived and aged donors differed, with more naive CD4+ cells and higher diversity in the long-lived.

Concerning this clonotype: Its antigen is unidentified. Sequence at one end of the junction differs from germline and may be a read error.

This CDR3 contains 15 residues. Germline CDR1 and CDR2: SEHNR and FQNEAQ (reference sequence). The authors ran a second PCR of about 7 to 11 cycles using a sample-barcoded 5' primer and a J-beta primer mix. TCRdb passed the 5' RACE reads through MiXCR, listing each CDR3 protein once. The table shows around 580,000 distinct CDR3 sequences, with around 48% occurring only once. A minimum of 6 micrograms of total RNA was extracted per sample. The specimen was blood. This receptor was identified in a man older than 75 in good health. The rearrangement links TRBV7-9 to TRBJ2-3, with D maybe TRBD1 (5 bases). CDR3 residues: CASSTPAGVTGTQYF. The CDR3 DNA is TGTGCCAGCAGCACCCCGGCAGGAGTCACAGGTACGCAGTATTTT.